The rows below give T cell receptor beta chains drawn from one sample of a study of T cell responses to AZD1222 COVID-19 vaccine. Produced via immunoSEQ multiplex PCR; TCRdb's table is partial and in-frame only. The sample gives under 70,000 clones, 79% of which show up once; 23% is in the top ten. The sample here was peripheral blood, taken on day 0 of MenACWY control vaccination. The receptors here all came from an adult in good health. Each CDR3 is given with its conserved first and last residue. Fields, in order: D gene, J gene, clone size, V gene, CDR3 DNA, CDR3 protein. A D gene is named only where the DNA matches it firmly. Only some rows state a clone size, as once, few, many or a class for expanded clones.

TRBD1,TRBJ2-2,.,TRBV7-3,TGTGCCAGCAGCCTAACAGGGGCCGGGGAGCTGTTTTTT,CASSLTGAGELFF
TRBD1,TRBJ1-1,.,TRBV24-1,TGTGCCACCAGTGATTTGCAAGTACAGGGGGCTGGGATAGGATATGAAGCTTTCTTT,CATSDLQVQGAGIGYEAFF
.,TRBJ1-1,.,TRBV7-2,TGTGCCAGCAGCCCTATCTTGGGGAAAAACACTGAAGCTTTCTTT,CASSPILGKNTEAFF
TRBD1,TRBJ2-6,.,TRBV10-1,TGCGCCAGCAGTGCCCCCGGGACAGGTGTGACCAACGTCCTGACTTTC,CASSAPGTGVTNVLTF
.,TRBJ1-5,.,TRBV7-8,TGTGCCAGCAGCCCTATTAGCAATCAGCCCCAGCATTTT,CASSPISNQPQHF
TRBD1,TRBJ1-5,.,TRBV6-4,TGTGCCAGCAGTGGACGGGACAGGGAGATTTATAGCAATCAGCCCCAGCATTTT,CASSGRDREIYSNQPQHF
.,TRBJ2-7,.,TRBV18,TGTGCCAGCTCACCTTCGACCTACGAGCAGTACTTC,CASSPSTYEQYF
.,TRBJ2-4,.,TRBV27,TGTGCCAGCAGTTTGTCGGAGGGGTACATTCAGTACTTC,CASSLSEGYIQYF
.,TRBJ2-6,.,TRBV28,TGTGCCAGCAGTGGATCCGGTTTGGTGGCTGGGGCCAACGTCCTGACTTTC,CASSGSGLVAGANVLTF
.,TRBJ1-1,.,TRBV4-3,TGCGCCAGCAGCCAAGGAGTAAGGGGCTTGAACACTGAAGCTTTCTTT,CASSQGVRGLNTEAFF
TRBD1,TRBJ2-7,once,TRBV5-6,TGTGCCAGCAGCTCGGGACAGGGGTTGTCCTACGAGCAGTACTTC,CASSSGQGLSYEQYF
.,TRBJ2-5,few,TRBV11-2,TGTGCCAGCAGCCGATTTGCGGGTTCCGGCGAGACCCAGTACTTC,CASSRFAGSGETQYF
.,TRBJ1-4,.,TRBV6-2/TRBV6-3,TGTGCCAGCAGTTACAGGGGGAATGAAAAACTGTTTTTT,CASSYRGNEKLFF
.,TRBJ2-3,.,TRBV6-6,TGTGCGGGGGGTGAGAGCACAGATACGCAGTATTTT,CAGGESTDTQYF
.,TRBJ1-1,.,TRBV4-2,TGTGCCAGCAGCCAAGTGAGTCCGAACACTGAAGCTTTCTTT,CASSQVSPNTEAFF
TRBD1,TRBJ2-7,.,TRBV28,TGTGCCAGCAGACTCGACAGGGGGATAACCTACGAGCAGTACTTC,CASRLDRGITYEQYF
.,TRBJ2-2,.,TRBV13,TGTGCCAGCAGCCGGGGCAGGATTTTAGGCGGGGAGCTGTTTTTT,CASSRGRILGGELFF
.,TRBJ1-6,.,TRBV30,TGTGCCTGGACGGGGGTCTCCTATAATTCACCCCTCCACTTT,CAWTGVSYNSPLHF
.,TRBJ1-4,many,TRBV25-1,TGTGCCAGCAGTGGGGGTGCAACTAATGAAAAACTGTTTTTT,CASSGGATNEKLFF
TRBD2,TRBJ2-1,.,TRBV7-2,TGTGCCAGCAGCCTCCTGGGGGGGCGGGGGGCCGTAAGGGAGCAGTTCTTC,CASSLLGGRGAVREQFF
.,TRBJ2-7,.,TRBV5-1,TGCGCCAGCAGCTCCTACCAGGGGTCAGTGGGCGAGCAGTACTTC,CASSSYQGSVGEQYF
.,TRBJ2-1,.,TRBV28,TGTGCCAGCAGTGAGGACGGTTTCAATGAGCAGTTCTTC,CASSEDGFNEQFF
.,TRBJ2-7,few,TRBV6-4,TGTGCCAGCAGTGACTCTGAAGGGGGACGGACCTACGAGCAGTACTTC,CASSDSEGGRTYEQYF
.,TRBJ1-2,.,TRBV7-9,TGTGCCAGCAGCTCGTCCAATGGCTACACCTTC,CASSSSNGYTF
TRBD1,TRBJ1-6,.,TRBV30,TGTGCCTGGACTCCGGGACAGGGTAATTCACCCCTCCACTTT,CAWTPGQGNSPLHF
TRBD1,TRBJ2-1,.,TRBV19,TGTGCCAGTAGTGGACAGGGTCTAAGCTCCTACAATGAGCAGTTCTTC,CASSGQGLSSYNEQFF
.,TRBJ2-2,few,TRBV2,TGTGCCACCTCCTCGATAAACACCGGGGAGCTGTTTTTT,CATSSINTGELFF
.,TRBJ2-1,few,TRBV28,TGTGCCAGCAGTTCCCTCCCGGGGGACAACAATGAGCAGTTCTTC,CASSSLPGDNNEQFF
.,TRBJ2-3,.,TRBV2,TGTGCCAGCAGTGAAAGGTCCCGAACAGGGACAGATACGCAGTATTTT,CASSERSRTGTDTQYF
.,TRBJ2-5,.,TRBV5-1,TGCGCCAGCAGCTTGAACAGGGACGAGACCCAGTACTTC,CASSLNRDETQYF
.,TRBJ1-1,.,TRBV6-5,TGTGCCAGCACGAAGGGTATAAACACTGAAGCTTTCTTT,CASTKGINTEAFF
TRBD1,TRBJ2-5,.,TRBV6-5,TGTGCCAGCAGTTACAAGGGGGCAGAGACCCAGTACTTC,CASSYKGAETQYF